This T cell receptor beta chain was observed in a study of T cells after yellow fever vaccination. Study-wide findings and caveats: Repertoires sorted by FACS could include abundant clonotypes that are contaminants from the bulk population. Just a small share of clonotypes turned up in the CD4 compartment as well as the CD8 compartment.

This clonotype was found many times. Template switching with 5'RACE generated the TCR cDNA and added a universal primer site and UMIs. MiXCR, applied by TCRdb to the 5' RACE reads, yields one record per CDR3 protein. The sample has 42,000 or so distinct CDR3 sequences; 6.8% are singletons. The germline V gene encodes CDR1 DFQATT and CDR2 SNEGSKA (reference sequence). Unmatched junction bases numbered 7, after V lost 6 bases and J lost 2 bases. The CDR3 spans 15 residues. Sequenced here: CD8+ T cells not binding an NS4B(214-222) dextramer, sorted from PBMCs, sampled 45 days after the yellow fever booster vaccination. The chain carries TRBV20-1 and TRBJ2-1; TRBD2 matches 10 bases. The sequence was collected from a man aged 25 to 40 who received the YFV17D yellow fever vaccine. This CDR3 is CSAYPGTSAYNEQFF. In DNA, the CDR3 is TGCAGTGCCTACCCCGGGACTAGCGCCTACAATGAGCAGTTCTTC.